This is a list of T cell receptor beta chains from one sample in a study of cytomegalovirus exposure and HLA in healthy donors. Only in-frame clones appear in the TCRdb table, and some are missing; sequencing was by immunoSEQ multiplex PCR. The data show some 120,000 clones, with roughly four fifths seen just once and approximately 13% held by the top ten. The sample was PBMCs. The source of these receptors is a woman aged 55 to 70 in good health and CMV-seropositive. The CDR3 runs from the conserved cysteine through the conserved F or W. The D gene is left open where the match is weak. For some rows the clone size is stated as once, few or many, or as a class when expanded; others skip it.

TGTGCCAGCAGCCTCGTGAAAGCGGGGGGGCCTAATGAGCAGTTCTTC	CASSLVKAGGPNEQFF	TRBV4-2	TRBJ2-1	TRBD2	few
TGTGCCAGCAGATCCGGACAGGGCAGCTATGGCTACACCTTC	CASRSGQGSYGYTF	TRBV6-5	TRBJ1-2	TRBD1	few
TGTGCCAGCAGCCTAGGAGGGGTTGGGGCCGGGGAGCTGTTTTTT	CASSLGGVGAGELFF	TRBV7-3	TRBJ2-2	NA	NA
TGCGCCAGCAGCTTGGGCAGGGGTACGCAGTATTTT	CASSLGRGTQYF	TRBV5-1	TRBJ2-3	NA	NA
TGTGCCAGCAGTGGGCGGACAGGGGGGAACACTGAAGCTTTCTTT	CASSGRTGGNTEAFF	TRBV6-1	TRBJ1-1	TRBD1	NA
TGTGCCAGCAGCTTAGAACAGTCTAACTATGGCTACACCTTC	CASSLEQSNYGYTF	TRBV7-9	TRBJ1-2	NA	NA
TGTGCCAGCAGTGAAGTTAGGGGCCTTCACGAGCAGTACTTC	CASSEVRGLHEQYF	TRBV25-1	TRBJ2-7	NA	once
TGCGCCAGCAGCCTGGTAGCGGACACCTACAATGAGCAGTTCTTC	CASSLVADTYNEQFF	TRBV4-1	TRBJ2-1	NA	NA
TGCGCCAGCAGCCAAGATTCCCCGGGACTAGCGGGAGTGGCCGGGGAGCTGTTTTTT	CASSQDSPGLAGVAGELFF	TRBV4-1	TRBJ2-2	TRBD2	NA
TGTGCCAGCAGCAAACAGGGGGGGAATGAAGCTTTCTTT	CASSKQGGNEAFF	TRBV7-2	TRBJ1-1	TRBD1	NA
TGCGCCAGCAGCTTCGTAGGGGTGAATTCACCCCTCCACTTT	CASSFVGVNSPLHF	TRBV5-1	TRBJ1-6	NA	NA
TGTGCCAGCAGCTTACGGGAGAATCGGAAACTGTTTTTT	CASSLRENRKLFF	TRBV13	TRBJ1-4	NA	NA
TGTGCCAGCTCACCAGGGGAGGGGGCTAACTATGGCTACACCTTC	CASSPGEGANYGYTF	TRBV18	TRBJ1-2	NA	once
TGTGCCTGGACGGGGAACAGTTATGGCTACACCTTC	CAWTGNSYGYTF	TRBV30	TRBJ1-2	NA	NA
TGTGCCAGCAGTTATCAGAATCAGCCCCAGCATTTT	CASSYQNQPQHF	TRBV27	TRBJ1-5	NA	few
TGTGCCAGTAGTATTTCTCAGGGAAATAACTATGGCTACACCTTC	CASSISQGNNYGYTF	TRBV19	TRBJ1-2	NA	few
TGCGCCAGCAGCACAGGACAGGTGAATCAGCCCCAGCATTTT	CASSTGQVNQPQHF	TRBV5-1	TRBJ1-5	TRBD1	NA
TGTGCCACCAGAATCGGGGGGGCGACCCACGAGCAGTACTTC	CATRIGGATHEQYF	TRBV2	TRBJ2-7	TRBD2	NA
TGTGCCAGCAGCCCTTTAGCGGGAGGAAGGTACGAGCAGTACTTC	CASSPLAGGRYEQYF	TRBV7-9	TRBJ2-7	TRBD2	NA
TGTGCCAGCAGCTTTGGACAGGGGGTCTATGGCTACACCTTC	CASSFGQGVYGYTF	TRBV6-5	TRBJ1-2	TRBD1	NA
TGCGCCAGCAGCTTCGGGACTAGCGGGGATACGCAGTATTTT	CASSFGTSGDTQYF	TRBV5-1	TRBJ2-3	TRBD2	few
TGTGCCAGCAGACCGTGGACTAGCGGGGAAGAGACCCAGTACTTC	CASRPWTSGEETQYF	TRBV27	TRBJ2-5	TRBD2	NA
TGTGCCAGCAGCTCTCCCGGGACAGGAGGGTATGGCTACACCTTC	CASSSPGTGGYGYTF	TRBV11-2	TRBJ1-2	TRBD1	NA
TGTGCCAGCAGTGCAGGACAGGGGGCCTACGAGCAGTACTTC	CASSAGQGAYEQYF	TRBV6-1	TRBJ2-7	TRBD1	NA
TGTGCCAGCAGCTTAGCCGGGGTTAACTATGGCTACACCTTC	CASSLAGVNYGYTF	TRBV5-5	TRBJ1-2	NA	NA
TGTGCCAGCAGTGGCACAGGGAATCATCGGTACTTC	CASSGTGNHRYF	TRBV2	TRBJ2-5	NA	NA
TGTGCCAGCAGTTTAGGGAGTGTCCACGAGCAGTACTTC	CASSLGSVHEQYF	TRBV27	TRBJ2-7	NA	NA
TGCAGCGTTGGGACTCAAAACACTGAAGCTTTCTTT	CSVGTQNTEAFF	TRBV29-1	TRBJ1-1	NA	few
TGTGCCAGCAGCTTAAGCGATGTCCCCGCTTCCGATGAGCAGTTCTTC	CASSLSDVPASDEQFF	TRBV7-9	TRBJ2-1	NA	NA
TGTGCCAGCAGTTACAACCACAGGACAGCTGAGCAGTACTTC	CASSYNHRTAEQYF	TRBV6-5	TRBJ2-7	NA	few
TGTGCCAGTAGTCTTGCGACCGGGACAGGGGGCGATGGCTACACCTTC	CASSLATGTGGDGYTF	TRBV19	TRBJ1-2	TRBD1	NA
TGTGCCTCACTACGCCGGGACAGCGCCTACGAGCAGTACTTC	CASLRRDSAYEQYF	TRBV30	TRBJ2-7	TRBD1	NA
TGTGCCACCCAGGCTTCCACCGGGGAGCTGTTTTTT	CATQASTGELFF	TRBV6-6	TRBJ2-2	NA	NA
TGCGCCAGCAGCTTCCCGCAGCCCCGGACTATTGCAGATCCATACAATGAGCAGTTCTTC	CASSFPQPRTIADPYNEQFF	TRBV5-1	TRBJ2-1	NA	NA
TGCGCCAGCAGAGTAACAGGGGGCACGAACACTGAAGCTTTCTTT	CASRVTGGTNTEAFF	TRBV5-1	TRBJ1-1	TRBD1	NA
TGTGCCAGCAGTGAAAGTGGCAGTCGAGGTGGCTACACCTTC	CASSESGSRGGYTF	TRBV25-1	TRBJ1-2	NA	NA
TGCGCCAGCAGCCCCGGGACTAGCGGCGTTTACAATGAGCAGTTCTTC	CASSPGTSGVYNEQFF	TRBV4-1	TRBJ2-1	TRBD2	once
TGTGCCAGCAGCAGCGGACTAGCAAATGAGCAGTTCTTC	CASSSGLANEQFF	TRBV5-6	TRBJ2-1	TRBD2	NA
TGTGCCAGCAGTTACAGACTAGCGGGAGATACGCAGTATTTT	CASSYRLAGDTQYF	TRBV6-5	TRBJ2-3	TRBD2	NA
TGTGCCAGCAGCCCACAGGGGGCCGGGGAAAAACTGTTTTTT	CASSPQGAGEKLFF	TRBV7-8	TRBJ1-4	TRBD1	NA
TGTGCCAGCAGTTATTCGGACCGACGGGGAATCTACGAGCAGTACTTC	CASSYSDRRGIYEQYF	TRBV6-5	TRBJ2-7	NA	NA
TGTGCCATGGGGGTTGGGGGGGCCGCCTCCGGGGAGCTGTTTTTT	CAMGVGGAASGELFF	TRBV10-3	TRBJ2-2	NA	few
TGTGCCTGGTCCGGGACAGGGTTTCAGCCCCAGCATTTT	CAWSGTGFQPQHF	TRBV30	TRBJ1-5	TRBD1	NA
TGTGCCAGCAGCTTTGCGGCTAGCGGGAGGGCCGGGGAGCTGTTTTTT	CASSFAASGRAGELFF	TRBV7-3	TRBJ2-2	TRBD2	NA
TGCGCCAGCAGCTCCTCGGACAGGGGCGGCTACACCTTC	CASSSSDRGGYTF	TRBV5-1	TRBJ1-2	TRBD1	NA
TGTGCCAGCAGCTTAGCGTCTAGCGGGGGGGTCTCCTACAATGAGCAGTTCTTC	CASSLASSGGVSYNEQFF	TRBV7-2	TRBJ2-1	TRBD2	NA
TGCGCCAGCAGCCAAGACGTGGGCAGGGGCAATCAGCCCCAGCATTTT	CASSQDVGRGNQPQHF	TRBV4-1	TRBJ1-5	NA	once
TGTGCCAGCAGCCCAGGGACTCACTACGAGCAGTACTTC	CASSPGTHYEQYF	TRBV9	TRBJ2-7	NA	once
TGTGCCAGCAGCTTAGTCCCGGACTTCTATGGCTACACCTTC	CASSLVPDFYGYTF	TRBV7-9	TRBJ1-2	NA	few
TGTGCCTGGAATAGCGGGAACTCTGGAAACACCATATATTTT	CAWNSGNSGNTIYF	TRBV30	TRBJ1-3	NA	NA